The 29 T cell receptor beta chains given below trace back to one sample, sequenced in a study of regulatory T cells in long-lasting Graves disease. Stated time point: persistent/refractory GD, antithyroid drugs over 5 years with positive TRAb. RNA isolated from PBMCs was used to make the TCR library. To make TCR beta libraries, researchers used iRepertoire HTBI primers and Arm-PCR of CDR3 regions. A single record per CDR3 protein comes from TCRdb applying MiXCR to the multiplex PCR reads. The table shows more than 350,000 distinct CDR3 sequences, with approximately 22% occurring only once. The starting material was peripheral blood mononuclear cells (PBMCs), obtained when the disease was refractory, from a patient treated with antithyroid drugs. These receptors originate from a female donor with Graves disease.

This clonotype showed up just a few times. The gene calls are TRBV7-3 and TRBJ2-2, with 8 bases identical to TRBD1. Germline trimming cut 3 bases from V and 8 bases from J; bases unmatched to any gene: 5. The CDR3 totals 14 residues. Germline assignment: CDR1 SGHTA and CDR2 FQGTGA. CDR3 amino acids: CASSLQGAAGELFF. The DNA for the CDR3 is TGTGCCAGCAGCTTGCAGGGGGCCGCGGGGGAGCTGTTTTTT. Together with reference TRBV7-3 and TRBJ2-2, the CDR3 gives the full variable domain: GAGVSQTPSNKVTEKGKYVELRCDPISGHTALYWYRQSLGQGPEFLIYFQGTGAADDSGLPNDRFFAVRPEGSVSTLKIQRTERGDSAVYLCASSLQGAAGELFFGEGSRLTVL.

The V and J genes are TRBV10-2 and TRBJ1-1; D perhaps matches TRBD1 (6 bases). V was shortened by 7 bases and J by 1 base, with 16 bases between the two germline ends. CDR1 is WSHSY, CDR2 SAAADI, per germline. CDR3 length: 15 residues. CDR3 loop: CASMVGGPQNTEAFF. The CDR3 DNA is TGCGCCAGCATGGTCGGGGGGCCCCAGAACACTGAAGCTTTCTTT.

For this clonotype: One base away lies a much larger clone, so this may be a sequencing read error. The rearrangement links TRBV5-5 to TRBJ2-7, with 14 bases lining up with TRBD2. This CDR3 has 14 residues. Germline CDR1 reads SGHKS; CDR2 reads YYEKEE (reference sequence). The V gene end was trimmed by 3 bases and the J gene end by 6 bases; junction bases not matched to a gene: 2. CDR3 amino acids: CASSWGLAGAEQYF. In DNA, the CDR3 is TGTGCCAGCAGCTGGGGACTAGCGGGAGCCGAGCAGTACTTC.

Only a few counts were recorded for this clonotype. The chain links TRBV28 to TRBJ2-2; D gene uncertain. Trimming removed 7 bases from V and 4 bases from J, with 7 bases in between. Per the germline V gene, CDR1 is MDHEN and CDR2 is SYDVKM. The CDR3 runs 12 residues. The CDR3, as DNA: TGTGCCAGCAATTGGGGCACCGGGGAGCTGTTTTTT. It is translated as CASNWGTGELFF.

The chain has TRBV28 and TRBJ2-4; no clear D gene. Near its end, the DNA agrees better with TRBJ2-1, so the J call may be wrong. CDR1 MDHEN and CDR2 SYDVKM come from the germline V gene. The CDR3 runs 11 residues. CDR3 amino acids: CASSASPEQFF. CDR3 DNA: TGTGCCAGCAGCGCGTCGCCTGAGCAGTTCTTC.

This clonotype was seen a few times. V usage is TRBV20-1 and J usage is TRBJ1-1, with D maybe TRBD1 (5 bases). Germline V gives CDR1 DFQATT, CDR2 SNEGSKA (reference sequence). The CDR3 has 14 residues. V was trimmed by 2 bases and J by 4 bases, leaving 14 bases between them. The CDR3 loop is CSARPRDGITEAFF. CDR3 nucleotide sequence: TGCAGTGCTAGACCCCGGGACGGGATCACTGAAGCTTTCTTT.

The rearrangement joins TRBV19 to TRBJ2-7; TRBD2 aligns across 9 bases. Germline lookup yields CDR1 LNHDA and CDR2 SQIVND (reference sequence). Unmatched junction bases numbered 10, after V lost 4 bases and J lost 6 bases. The CDR3 runs to 15 residues. In DNA, the CDR3 is TGTGCCAGTAGTAGAGTAGCGGGAGATGCTGGCGAGCAGTACTTC. Amino acid sequence: CASSRVAGDAGEQYF.

This clonotype was observed at least ten times. The chain has TRBV6-1 and TRBJ1-2; unclear D gene. The CDR3 runs 12 residues. V gave up 7 bases and J gave up 8 bases, with 14 bases separating them. Germline CDR1 MNHNS, CDR2 SASEGT. The CDR3 protein is CASTYGGDGYTF. As DNA, the CDR3 is TGTGCCAGCACCTACGGTGGCGACGGCTACACCTTC.

This clonotype was seen ten or more times. The rearrangement joins TRBV11-2 to TRBJ2-5, with 7 bases matching TRBD2. The CDR3 length is 15 residues. Germline V lookup: CDR1 SGHAT, CDR2 FQNNGV. J lost 1 base, V lost 5 bases, and 7 bases had no gene match. The DNA of the CDR3 is TGTGCCAGCAGCAACCCCGGGACTACCCAAGAGACCCAGTACTTC. Protein sequence: CASSNPGTTQETQYF.

At least ten counts were recorded for this clonotype. The rearrangement uses TRBV27 and TRBJ1-2, with 7 nucleotides matching TRBD1. This CDR3 contains 15 residues. The V gene's germline CDR1 is MNHEY and CDR2 SMNVEV (reference sequence). V lost 4 bases, J lost 8 bases, and 13 bases stayed unmatched. CDR3 coding DNA: TGTGCCAGCAGTTCCTCCAGGGAGGGGGCTAAAGGCTACACCTTC. Translated, it gives CASSSSREGAKGYTF.

The rearrangement joins TRBV10-1 to TRBJ2-5, with a possible D match to TRBD2 (6 bases). With 9 bases removed from V and 2 bases from J, the gap between germline ends came to 19 bases. CDR3 length equals 15 residues. Germline lookup yields CDR1 WNHNN and CDR2 SYGVQD (reference sequence). The DNA for the CDR3 is TGCGCCAGTAGACTTACGGGACTTATACAAGAGACCCAGTACTTC. Its protein is CASRLTGLIQETQYF.

As to this clonotype: A much larger clone sits a single nucleotide away, making a read error possible. The chain has TRBV27 and TRBJ1-2, with D possibly TRBD1 on 6 matching bases. The germline V gene encodes CDR1 MNHEY and CDR2 SMNVEV (reference sequence). Trimming removed 10 bases at V and 7 bases at J, with 16 bases between. The CDR3 runs to 12 residues. This chain's CDR3 is CANLGRGGGYTF. The CDR3 coding sequence is TGTGCCAACTTGGGCAGGGGAGGTGGCTACACCTTC.

In this sample, this clonotype turned up many times. The chain couples TRBV10-3 to TRBJ2-7; 11 nucleotides align to TRBD2. CDR3 length equals 14 residues. J lost 7 bases, V lost 1 base, and 3 bases had no gene match. Germline lookup yields CDR1 ENHRY and CDR2 SYGVKD. The DNA of the CDR3 is TGTGCCATCAGTGAGTGGGGACTAGCGGAAGAGCAGTACTTC. It translates to CAISEWGLAEEQYF.

This chain connects TRBV2 to TRBJ2-1; 7 nucleotides match TRBD1. The germline CDR1 and CDR2 sequences are SNHLY and FYNNEI. The trim removed 6 bases at V and 9 bases at J, leaving 8 bases unmatched. This CDR3 comprises 13 residues. Written as DNA, the CDR3 is TGTGCCAGCAGGGTACAGGGGTCTGGTGAGCAGTTCTTC. It encodes CASRVQGSGEQFF.

The rearrangement uses TRBV28 and TRBJ2-3; TRBD2 matches 12 bases. J lost 0 bases, V lost 4 bases, and 14 bases had no gene match. From germline, CDR1 is MDHEN and CDR2 SYDVKM. The CDR3 is made up of 20 amino acids. This CDR3 is CASSSLAGGPLPSSTDTQYF. In DNA form, the CDR3 reads TGTGCCAGCAGTTCCCTAGCGGGAGGGCCTCTCCCGTCTAGCACAGATACGCAGTATTTT.

This chain joins TRBV6-1 and TRBJ2-3; the match to TRBD1 covers 9 bases. This CDR3 region has 14 residues. J lost 5 bases, V lost 4 bases, and 4 bases had no gene match. The germline V gene has CDR1 MNHNS and CDR2 SASEGT. The CDR3 DNA reads as TGTGCCAGCAGTGCCCGACAGGGGGGAGATACGCAGTATTTT. Translated, it gives CASSARQGGDTQYF.

This clonotype was counted many times. The chain has TRBV28 and TRBJ1-1, with 9 bases that match TRBD1. The CDR3 sequence is 15 residues long. Trimming took 6 bases from V and 1 from J; bases not matched to a gene: 6. Germline CDR1 reads MDHEN; CDR2 reads SYDVKM. CDR3: CASSPVDRGNTEAFF. CDR3 DNA sequence: TGTGCCAGCAGCCCCGTGGACAGGGGGAACACTGAAGCTTTCTTT.

The chain employs TRBV10-3 and TRBJ2-7; 8 positions agree with TRBD1. V lost 6 bases to trimming and J lost 5 bases; unmatched junction nucleotides: 3. The CDR3 consists of 12 residues. The germline V gene has CDR1 ENHRY and CDR2 SYGVKD. CDR3 amino acids: CAISGQGNEQYF. CDR3 bases: TGTGCCATCAGCGGACAGGGTAACGAGCAGTACTTC.

This clonotype was recorded a few times. This rearrangement joins TRBV10-3 to TRBJ2-4; the match to TRBD2 covers 7 bases. With V trimmed by 0 bases and J by 0 bases, 23 bases remained unmatched. The germline V gene encodes CDR1 ENHRY and CDR2 SYGVKD. The CDR3 has 23 amino acids. The CDR3 coding sequence is TGTGCCATCAGTGAGTCGAGCTTAGCCGGTGGTTTCGCGGGAGAGGGAGCCAAAAACATTCAGTACTTC. It specifies CAISESSLAGGFAGEGAKNIQYF.

The chain uses TRBV5-1 and TRBJ1-5; D uncertain. Trimming cost V 4 bases and J 1 base, with 12 bases left between them. CDR3 length: 15 amino acids. From germline, CDR1 is SGHRS and CDR2 YFSETQ. CDR3 protein: CASSPGDLSNQPQHF. The CDR3 DNA is TGCGCCAGCAGCCCCGGGGATTTGAGCAATCAGCCCCAGCATTTT.

This clonotype was observed many times. V and J are TRBV11-2 and TRBJ1-1; 11 nucleotides line up with TRBD1. The V gene end was trimmed by 5 bases and the J gene end by 1 base; junction bases not matched to a gene: 12. Germline assignment: CDR1 SGHAT and CDR2 FQNNGV. CDR3 length equals 18 residues. CDR3 sequence (DNA): TGTGCCAGCAGCCAACCTCCCGGGACAGGGGGGTCGAACACTGAAGCTTTCTTT. Translating it yields CASSQPPGTGGSNTEAFF.

V is TRBV5-1 and J is TRBJ1-1, with D maybe TRBD1 (6 bases). With 5 bases removed from V and 3 bases from J, the gap between germline ends came to 8 bases. Germline V gene sequence: CDR1 SGHRS, CDR2 YFSETQ. CDR3 length: 12 amino acids. CDR3 nucleotides: TGCGCCAGCAGGGACAGCTACACTGAAGCTTTCTTT. It specifies CASRDSYTEAFF.

This clonotype was detected many times. V usage is TRBV3-1 and J usage is TRBJ2-5; D is possibly TRBD2 (5 bases). The germline gives CDR1 LGHDT, CDR2 YNNKEL (reference sequence). Trimming stripped 1 base from V and 0 bases from J, with 15 bases between. The CDR3 totals 17 residues. This CDR3 reads CASSQVAPSGYQETQYF. The CDR3 nucleotides read TGTGCCAGCAGCCAAGTGGCCCCAAGCGGATACCAAGAGACCCAGTACTTC.

This clonotype was counted ten times or more. The rearrangement uses TRBV2 and TRBJ2-5; 7 positions match TRBD1. V gave up 6 bases and J gave up 0 bases; unmatched junction bases: 10. CDR1 is SNHLY, CDR2 FYNNEI, per germline. CDR3 size: 16 residues. CDR3 in amino acids: CASREPGQKYQETQYF. CDR3 nucleotide sequence: TGTGCCAGCAGAGAGCCGGGACAGAAATACCAAGAGACCCAGTACTTC.

The chain recombines TRBV20-1 with TRBJ2-1; 10 bases are a match to TRBD2. CDR1 is DFQATT, CDR2 SNEGSKA, per germline (reference sequence). V lost 6 bases, J lost 2 bases, and 7 bases stayed unmatched. This CDR3 region has 15 residues. The CDR3 region has the DNA TGCAGTGCGGACCCAGGACTAGCGGCCTACAATGAGCAGTTCTTC. As protein: CSADPGLAAYNEQFF.

This sequence joins TRBV2 and TRBJ2-1; the D is unclear. This CDR3 spans 12 amino acids. Germline-derived CDR1 and CDR2 are SNHLY and FYNNEI. V was cut by 7 bases and J by 4 bases, with 8 bases left in between. The CDR3 nucleotides read TGTGCCAGCACCGGGCAGTACAATGAGCAGTTCTTC. Its translation is CASTGQYNEQFF.

This clonotype came up a few times. The CDR3 region has the DNA TGTGCCAGCAGTCGAGCGGACAGACGGACCGGGGAGCTGTTTTTT. Translating it yields CASSRADRRTGELFF. The chain uses TRBV27 and TRBJ2-2; D possibly corresponds to TRBD1 (6 bases). V was trimmed by 5 bases and J by 5 bases, leaving 15 bases between them. Looked up from germline, CDR1 is MNHEY and CDR2 is SMNVEV (reference sequence). The CDR3 length is 15 residues.

This chain uses TRBV6-4 with TRBJ2-3, with D tentatively TRBD1 (6 bases). The CDR3 is 15 amino acids. Trimming pared 6 bases from V and 6 bases from J, leaving 19 bases between. The V gene's germline CDR1 is MRHNA and CDR2 SNTAGT. CDR3 in amino acids: CASSPGVGGFDTQYF. The CDR3 coding sequence is TGTGCCAGCAGCCCAGGGGTTGGAGGCTTCGATACGCAGTATTTT.

The rearrangement uses TRBV27 and TRBJ2-7, with 11 positions matching TRBD2. The CDR3 spans 15 residues. The germline V gene encodes CDR1 MNHEY and CDR2 SMNVEV (reference sequence). J was trimmed by 6 bases and V by 4 bases; bases with no gene match: 8. CDR3 in DNA: TGTGCCAGCAGTTCGAAAACCGGGACTAGCGGCGAGCAGTACTTC. Translation: CASSSKTGTSGEQYF.